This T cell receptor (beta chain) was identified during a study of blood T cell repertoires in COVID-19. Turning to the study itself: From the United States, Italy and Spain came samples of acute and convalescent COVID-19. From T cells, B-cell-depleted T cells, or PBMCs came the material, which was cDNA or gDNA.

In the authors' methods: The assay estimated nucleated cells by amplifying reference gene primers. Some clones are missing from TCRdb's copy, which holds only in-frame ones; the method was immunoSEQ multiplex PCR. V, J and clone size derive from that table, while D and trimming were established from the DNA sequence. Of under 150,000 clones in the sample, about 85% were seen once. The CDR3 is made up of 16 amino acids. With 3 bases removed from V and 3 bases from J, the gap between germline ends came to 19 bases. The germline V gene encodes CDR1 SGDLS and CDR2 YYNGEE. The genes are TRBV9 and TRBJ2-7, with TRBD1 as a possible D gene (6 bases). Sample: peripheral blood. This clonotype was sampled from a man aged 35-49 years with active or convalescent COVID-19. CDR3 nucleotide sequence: TGTGCCAGCAGCGCCTCTCCCGGGACACTTGACTACGAGCAGTACTTC. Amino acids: CASSASPGTLDYEQYF.